The TCR beta chain under discussion was sequenced for a study of blood T cell repertoires in COVID-19. Study-level information: Acute and convalescent COVID-19 specimens originated in the United States, Italy and Spain. From T cells, B-cell-depleted T cells, or PBMCs came the material, which was cDNA or gDNA.

Unmatched junction bases numbered 5, after V lost 1 base and J lost 10 bases. CDR3 length: 14 residues. CDR1 and CDR2 (germline): SGHTA, FQGNSA. This clone was found once. Under the authors' procedure: The assay estimated nucleated cells by amplifying reference gene primers. TCRdb keeps only in-frame clones here, not all; method: immunoSEQ multiplex PCR. Clonal size and the V and J genes are those of that table, whereas D and trimming came from the DNA. The sample includes 90,000 to 130,000 clones, roughly 81% seen only once; the top ten take roughly 1.5%. The TCR was taken from a man between 40 and 49 years old with acute or convalescent COVID-19. The source material was peripheral blood. The chain recombines TRBV7-2 with TRBJ2-1; 9 positions agree with TRBD2. The DNA of the CDR3 is TGTGCCAGCAGCTTAGTAGCGGGGGCGAGCGAGCAGTTCTTC. Translating it yields CASSLVAGASEQFF. Looking up the rest from reference TRBV7-2 and TRBJ2-1 gives the full variable domain: GAGVSQSPSNKVTEKGKDVELRCDPISGHTALYWYRQSLGQGLEFLIYFQGNSAPDKSGLPSDRFSAERTGGSVSTLTIQRTQQEDSAVYLCASSLVAGASEQFFGPGTRLTVL.